This is a list of T cell receptor beta chains from one sample in a study of breast tumors, draining lymph nodes, adjacent tissues. TCRdb passed the multiplex PCR reads through MiXCR, listing each CDR3 protein once. The sample comprises tens of thousands of distinct CDR3 sequences, 23% of which are singletons, and 8% rests with the top ten. What was sequenced was breast tumor tissue. These receptors originate from a female donor with breast cancer. Some clones in this sample may be carry-over from other donors' samples. Each CDR3 is given with its conserved first and last residue. Each record gives: V gene, clone size, J gene, D gene, CDR3 protein, CDR3 DNA. A D gene is named only where the DNA matches it firmly. Clone size is stated in some rows and not others, as once, few, many or a class when expanded.

TRBV24-1	many	TRBJ2-3	-	CATSDPRGGTDTDTQYF	TGTGCCACCAGTGATCCCCGCGGGGGGACAGACACAGATACGCAGTATTTT
TRBV12-3/TRBV12-4	many	TRBJ1-6	TRBD1	CASSLTGGQTPLHF	TGTGCCAGCAGTCTCACAGGGGGCCAAACACCCCTCCACTTT
TRBV4-1	many	TRBJ1-2	TRBD1	CASSPAPGQGNGYTF	TGCGCCAGCAGCCCGGCCCCTGGACAGGGTAATGGCTACACCTTC
TRBV20-1	-	TRBJ2-1	-	CSARDTWTAYNEQFF	TGCAGTGCTAGAGATACCTGGACAGCCTACAATGAGCAGTTCTTC
TRBV19	many	TRBJ1-5	-	CASPTDYSNQPQHF	TGTGCCAGCCCGACGGATTATAGCAATCAGCCCCAGCATTTT
TRBV5-4	few	TRBJ1-4	-	CASSAAVGGNEKLFF	TGTGCCAGCAGCGCCGCCGTTGGAGGGAATGAAAAACTGTTTTTT
TRBV12-3/TRBV12-4	many	TRBJ1-6	-	CASSLRGVSPLHF	TGTGCCAGCAGTTTAAGAGGGGTTTCACCCCTCCACTTT
TRBV20-1	-	TRBJ1-1	TRBD1	CSAPGQKDKAFF	TGCAGTGCTCCGGGACAGAAGGACAAAGCTTTCTTT
TRBV10-3	many	TRBJ2-1	TRBD1	CAISAPGTGRYNEQFF	TGTGCCATCAGTGCACCTGGGACAGGAAGATACAATGAGCAGTTCTTC
TRBV10-3	many	TRBJ1-3	-	CAISGLNSGNTIYF	TGTGCCATCAGTGGGCTGAACTCTGGAAACACCATATATTTT
TRBV7-9	many	TRBJ1-2	-	CASSPEGLGDYGYTF	TGTGCCAGCAGCCCTGAAGGACTTGGGGACTATGGCTACACCTTC
TRBV28	few	TRBJ1-2	-	CASKYPEPNYGYTF	TGTGCCAGCAAGTACCCGGAGCCCAACTATGGCTACACCTTC
TRBV19	many	TRBJ1-3	-	CASSIVGMPGNTIYF	TGTGCCAGTAGTATCGTTGGCATGCCTGGAAACACCATATATTTT
TRBV29-1	many	TRBJ2-5	-	CSGGDSRGPQETQYF	TGCAGCGGGGGGGACTCCCGGGGCCCCCAAGAGACCCAGTACTTC
TRBV4-1	few	TRBJ2-4	-	CASSQVVGVGDPAKNIQYF	TGCGCCAGCAGCCAGGTCGTGGGGGTGGGCGACCCAGCCAAAAACATTCAGTACTTC
TRBV19	-	TRBJ1-1	-	CASRLGGGNTEAFF	TGTGCCAGTAGACTAGGGGGGGGGAACACTGAAGCTTTCTTT
TRBV20-1	-	TRBJ2-5	TRBD2	CSAGFGTGGRFLETQYF	TGCAGTGCTGGTTTTGGCACGGGAGGGAGGTTTTTGGAGACCCAGTACTTC
TRBV2	many	TRBJ2-1	TRBD2	CASSFGLAGVRFYNEQFF	TGTGCCAGCAGTTTTGGACTAGCGGGGGTTCGCTTCTACAATGAGCAGTTCTTC
TRBV20-1	once	TRBJ1-5	-	CSAANRDRSLLYGNQPQHF	TGCAGTGCCGCGAACCGGGACCGATCTTTACTGTACGGCAATCAGCCCCAGCATTTT
TRBV6-5	many	TRBJ1-6	-	CASSYSFLVRNSPLHF	TGTGCCAGCAGTTACTCGTTTTTGGTCAGAAATTCACCCCTCCACTTT
TRBV5-1	many	TRBJ2-1	-	CASSLDLGGYNEQFF	TGCGCCAGCAGCTTGGACTTAGGTGGTTACAATGAGCAGTTCTTC
TRBV2	many	TRBJ2-7	-	CASSYAATYF	TGTGCCAGCAGTTACGCAGCAACTTACTTC
TRBV7-3	many	TRBJ1-6	-	CASSLVGGQQNSPLHF	TGTGCCAGCAGCCTCGTGGGAGGACAGCAGAATTCACCCCTCCACTTT
TRBV4-1	-	TRBJ2-4	-	CASSQDGSPLAKNIQYF	TGCGCCAGCAGCCAAGACGGTTCCCCTCTAGCCAAAAACATTCAGTACTTC
TRBV7-2	-	TRBJ2-5	-	CASSLEWETQYF	TGTGCCAGCAGCCTAGAGTGGGAGACCCAGTACTTC
TRBV29-1	many	TRBJ2-5	TRBD1	CSGGTGTFDTQYF	TGCAGCGGAGGGACAGGGACCTTCGATACCCAGTACTTC
TRBV7-3	few	TRBJ2-1	TRBD1	CASSLMGQHNEQFF	TGTGCCAGCAGCTTAATGGGACAGCACAATGAGCAGTTCTTC
TRBV6-6	-	TRBJ2-3	TRBD2	CASRLAGGKDTQYF	TGTGCCAGCAGGTTAGCGGGAGGGAAAGATACGCAGTATTTT
TRBV2	few	TRBJ2-3	-	CASSEQAHGGTDTQYF	TGTGCCAGCAGCGAACAGGCGCACGGGGGCACAGATACGCAGTATTTT
TRBV11-2	many	TRBJ2-7	-	CASSLKGGYEQYF	TGTGCCAGCAGCTTAAAGGGAGGTTACGAGCAGTACTTC
TRBV29-1	many	TRBJ2-2	-	CSARVGAGNTGELFF	TGCAGCGCCCGGGTCGGGGCCGGGAACACCGGGGAGCTGTTTTTT
TRBV12-3/TRBV12-4	few	TRBJ2-1	-	CASSPGAANYNEQFF	TGTGCCAGCAGCCCGGGGGCGGCTAACTACAATGAGCAGTTCTTC
TRBV12-3/TRBV12-4	many	TRBJ1-3	-	CASSLGIRVGNTIYF	TGTGCCAGCAGTTTGGGGATCAGGGTTGGAAACACCATATATTTT
TRBV20-1	many	TRBJ2-3	-	CSAVATDTQYF	TGCAGTGCTGTTGCCACAGATACGCAGTATTTT
TRBV19	few	TRBJ2-3	TRBD2	CASRKGVAGRTDTQYF	TGTGCCAGTAGAAAGGGGGTAGCGGGGAGAACAGATACGCAGTATTTT
TRBV5-1	once	TRBJ1-1	-	CASSLEATWRPEAFF	TGCGCCAGCAGCTTGGAGGCTACGTGGCGGCCTGAAGCTTTCTTT
TRBV27	-	TRBJ2-5	-	CASSSNGGQLGIETQYF	TGTGCCAGCAGTTCAAACGGGGGGCAGTTAGGGATTGAGACCCAGTACTTC
TRBV20-1	medium-sized	TRBJ2-7	-	CSATVGYPYEQYF	TGCAGTGCGACCGTAGGGTATCCCTACGAGCAGTACTTC
TRBV6-5	many	TRBJ2-7	TRBD1	CASSYRGAGGTYEQYF	TGTGCCAGCAGTTACCGAGGCGCAGGGGGTACCTACGAGCAGTACTTC
TRBV27	many	TRBJ1-2	-	CASSYYRDGLNYGYTF	TGTGCCAGCAGCTATTACCGGGACGGCCTAAACTATGGCTACACCTTC
TRBV7-6	many	TRBJ2-7	-	CASSGGTGTAGGRDEQYF	TGTGCCAGCAGCGGGGGGACAGGGACTGCGGGAGGGAGGGACGAGCAGTACTTC
TRBV6-4	many	TRBJ2-1	-	CASSDSAYNEQFF	TGTGCCAGCAGTGACTCGGCATACAATGAGCAGTTCTTC
TRBV4-1	many	TRBJ2-2	TRBD2	CASSQTGGGTGELFF	TGCGCCAGCAGCCAAACCGGGGGGGGGACCGGGGAGCTGTTTTTT
TRBV5-8	many	TRBJ2-7	-	CASSSKYEQYF	TGTGCCAGCAGCTCCAAATACGAGCAGTACTTC
TRBV5-6	many	TRBJ1-6	-	CASSLERDMSSPLHF	TGTGCCAGCAGCTTGGAAAGGGATATGAGTTCACCCCTCCACTTT
TRBV2	-	TRBJ2-7	-	CASNRADEQYF	TGTGCCAGCAACAGGGCCGACGAGCAGTACTTC
TRBV2	many	TRBJ2-2	-	CASTEPGLNTGELFF	TGTGCCAGCACCGAGCCGGGACTCAACACCGGGGAGCTGTTTTTT
TRBV7-9	many	TRBJ2-1	-	CASSFRGRQFF	TGTGCCAGCAGCTTCAGGGGTAGGCAGTTCTTC
TRBV5-6	many	TRBJ2-4	-	CASSATGFQGKNIQYF	TGTGCCAGCAGCGCCACAGGGTTCCAAGGCAAAAACATTCAGTACTTC
TRBV19	few	TRBJ2-3	TRBD2	CATSSREWNTQYF	TGTGCCACCTCTTCGCGGGAGTGGAATACGCAGTATTTT
TRBV7-9	-	TRBJ2-5	-	CASSSFALALETQYF	TGTGCCAGCAGCTCTTTTGCCTTGGCATTGGAGACCCAGTACTTC
TRBV5-6	many	TRBJ1-6	-	CASSVRGAGVGSPLHF	TGTGCCAGCAGCGTCCGGGGGGCAGGGGTGGGCTCACCCCTCCACTTT
TRBV6-1	-	TRBJ2-1	-	CASSDPGRSSYNEQFF	TGTGCCAGCAGTGACCCTGGACGGAGCTCCTACAATGAGCAGTTCTTC
TRBV2	-	TRBJ2-5	-	CASSDKLTRAQYF	TGTGCCAGCAGTGACAAGTTGACTAGGGCCCAGTACTTC
TRBV25-1	-	TRBJ1-5	TRBD1	CASSETRQGVSQPQHF	TGTGCCAGCAGTGAAACTAGGCAGGGGGTTAGTCAGCCCCAGCATTTT
TRBV7-9	medium-sized	TRBJ1-4	-	CASSLLRWGSNEKLFF	TGTGCCAGCAGCTTGTTGCGCTGGGGGAGTAATGAAAAACTGTTTTTT
TRBV5-1	many	TRBJ1-2	-	CASSRRGGDGYGYTF	TGCGCCAGCAGTAGAAGGGGAGGGGATGGCTATGGCTACACCTTC
TRBV10-2	many	TRBJ2-3	-	CASSEFPGRTQYF	TGCGCCAGCAGTGAGTTTCCCGGGCGTACGCAGTATTTT
TRBV6-6	-	TRBJ1-2	-	CASTPGVGGAGGYTF	TGTGCCAGCACCCCGGGCGTGGGGGGCGCCGGTGGCTACACCTTC